These T cell receptor beta chains were read from a single sample in a study of a mutant IDH1 vaccine in newly diagnosed glioma. Their target antigens are unknown. Produced via immunoSEQ multiplex PCR; TCRdb's table is partial and in-frame only. The table includes tens of thousands of clones, roughly four fifths detected once. The specimen was PBMCs, collected from a glioma patient whose treatment included an IDH1 peptide vaccine. The receptor set was obtained from a man aged 35 to 55 with glioma. Each CDR3 is given with its conserved first and last residue. The order of the fields is clone size, D gene, V gene, J gene, CDR3 DNA, CDR3 protein. D genes are given only for firm matches. Only part of the rows carry a size: once, few, many, or a class if the clone is expanded.

NA	TRBD2	TRBV2	TRBJ2-3	TGTGCCAGCAGTGGCTCAGGTCTAGCGGTATCCACAGATACGCAGTATTTT	CASSGSGLAVSTDTQYF
NA	NA	TRBV9	TRBJ1-6	TGTGCCAGCAGCGTAGAGGAGCTACTCTTGGATTCACCCCTCCACTTT	CASSVEELLLDSPLHF
NA	NA	TRBV7-6	TRBJ2-5	TGTGCCAGCAGCTTTAGAGAGACCCAGTACTTC	CASSFRETQYF
NA	TRBD1	TRBV6-1	TRBJ1-1	TGTGCCAGCAGTGAGCGGGGACAGAGGAACACTGAAGCTTTCTTT	CASSERGQRNTEAFF
NA	NA	TRBV5-4	TRBJ2-7	TGTGCCAGCAGCTTGGAAGGGGGAACCTACGAGCAGTACTTC	CASSLEGGTYEQYF
once	NA	TRBV7-3	TRBJ2-1	TGTGCCAGCAGCTTAAGGGCGGCCTCCTACAATGAGCAGTTCTTC	CASSLRAASYNEQFF
NA	TRBD2	TRBV19	TRBJ2-5	TGTGCCAGTAGTGCTCGGACTAGAAAACAAGAGACCCAGTACTTC	CASSARTRKQETQYF
NA	NA	TRBV2	TRBJ2-5	TGTGCCAGCAGTGAAAGTCCACTGGGAGAGACCCAGTACTTC	CASSESPLGETQYF
NA	NA	TRBV29-1	TRBJ1-3	TGCAGCGTTGGACGGGGATCTACTGGAAACACCATATATTTT	CSVGRGSTGNTIYF
NA	NA	TRBV27	TRBJ2-7	TGTGCCACCCGTCCCAGCGGATACTACGAGCAGTACTTC	CATRPSGYYEQYF
once	NA	TRBV4-1	TRBJ2-7	TGCGCCAGCAGCCAAGAGGGTCCTGGCCCCCTATACGAGCAGTACTTC	CASSQEGPGPLYEQYF
NA	TRBD2	TRBV18	TRBJ2-1	TGTGCCAGCTCACCACCTCGGGCTAGCGGGAGTATCGACAATGAGCAGTTCTTC	CASSPPRASGSIDNEQFF
NA	TRBD1	TRBV29-1	TRBJ1-2	TGCAGCGCGTGGACAGGGGGCGGCTATGGCTACACCTTC	CSAWTGGGYGYTF
NA	NA	TRBV19	TRBJ1-6	TGTGCCAGTAGCACGGGACCCCTTATGGCCTATAATTCACCCCTCCACTTT	CASSTGPLMAYNSPLHF
NA	NA	TRBV11-2	TRBJ2-7	TGTGCCAGCAGCGTAGGTAGGGGCTCCGTCGAGCAGTACTTC	CASSVGRGSVEQYF
NA	TRBD1	TRBV5-1	TRBJ1-4	TGCGCCAGCAGCTCGACAGGGGGCTCTGTAAATGAAAAACTGTTTTTT	CASSSTGGSVNEKLFF
NA	NA	TRBV7-9	TRBJ2-1	TGTGCCAGCAGCTTAACGACACCAGGAGACAATGAGCAGTTCTTC	CASSLTTPGDNEQFF
NA	NA	TRBV7-8	TRBJ2-4	TGTGCCAGCAGCCAGGGGGGTTTAGGCGGGAGACTAGCCAAAAACATTCAGTACTTC	CASSQGGLGGRLAKNIQYF
NA	NA	TRBV7-2	TRBJ2-7	TGTGCCAGCAGCTTAGAAGGGCTCCTTGTCTACTTC	CASSLEGLLVYF
NA	TRBD2	TRBV29-1	TRBJ2-1	TGCAGCACCCGGACTAGCGGGAGAACGGGTGAGCAGTTCTTC	CSTRTSGRTGEQFF
once	NA	TRBV4-3	TRBJ1-2	TGCGCCAGCAGCCAAGTAGGCCCGGTCGATGGCTACACCTTC	CASSQVGPVDGYTF
NA	TRBD1	TRBV2	TRBJ2-1	TGTGCCAGCAGGGACTGGGTCAGGGGGCTCCACAATGAGCAGTTCTTC	CASRDWVRGLHNEQFF
NA	TRBD2	TRBV19	TRBJ2-1	TGTGCCAGTAGCTCGGGGACTAGCGGGGGTGTTGGGGAGCAGTTCTTC	CASSSGTSGGVGEQFF
NA	NA	TRBV7-9	TRBJ1-6	TGTGCCAGCAGCCCTGGGGGCAATAATTCACCCCTCCACTTT	CASSPGGNNSPLHF
NA	NA	TRBV6-6	TRBJ2-1	TGTGCCACCCTTGGCGGTTCCTACAATGAGCAGTTCTTC	CATLGGSYNEQFF
NA	NA	TRBV10-3	TRBJ1-1	TGTGCCATCAGTGAGGGTCAGGGGATCACTGAAGCTTTCTTT	CAISEGQGITEAFF
NA	NA	TRBV5-6	TRBJ1-1	TGTGCCAGCAGCTTGGTGGGGGGGGCTTCAGGAACTGAAGCTTTCTTT	CASSLVGGASGTEAFF
NA	NA	TRBV5-4	TRBJ1-4	TGTGCCAGCAGCTTGGGTTTTGGGGGGGCTAATGAAAAACTGTTTTTT	CASSLGFGGANEKLFF
NA	NA	TRBV5-1	TRBJ2-5	TGCGCCAGCAGCTTGTGGGGGAGCCACCGTAGGGAGACCCAGTACTTC	CASSLWGSHRRETQYF
NA	NA	TRBV2	TRBJ2-7	TGTGCCACCCATACCAGCCCCTACGAGCAGTACTTC	CATHTSPYEQYF
few	TRBD1	TRBV30	TRBJ1-1	TGTGCCTGGAGTGTTGGACAGGGAAATGAAGCTTTCTTT	CAWSVGQGNEAFF
NA	TRBD2	TRBV7-3	TRBJ2-3	TGTGCCAGCAGCCCCGTCGCGGGGGGAGCGGATACGCAGTATTTT	CASSPVAGGADTQYF
NA	NA	TRBV15	TRBJ2-7	TGTGCCACCAGTTCATCGGGCGGGGAGCAGTACTTC	CATSSSGGEQYF
NA	NA	TRBV7-2	TRBJ2-1	TGTGCCAGCAGTCCTACAACAAATGAGCAGTTCTTC	CASSPTTNEQFF
NA	NA	TRBV4-2	TRBJ1-1	TGTGCCAGCAGCCAATCACCCGGATCTGGCACTGAAGCTTTCTTT	CASSQSPGSGTEAFF
NA	TRBD2	TRBV9	TRBJ2-1	TGTGCCAGCAGGCACCCGGGACTACTGCCTGAGCAGTTCTTC	CASRHPGLLPEQFF
NA	TRBD2	TRBV11-2	TRBJ2-3	TGTGCCAGCAGCTTGACTAGCGGGAGTCCTGCAGCAGATACGCAGTATTTT	CASSLTSGSPAADTQYF
NA	TRBD1	TRBV18	TRBJ1-5	TGTGCCAGCTCACCACCGAGGGCACAGGGGCGCTTGCAGCCCCAGCATTTT	CASSPPRAQGRLQPQHF
NA	NA	TRBV4-3	TRBJ1-2	TGCGCCAGCAGCCAAGAGTTCCGGGGCAGGGGTGGCTACACCTTC	CASSQEFRGRGGYTF
NA	NA	TRBV10-3	TRBJ2-7	TGTGCCATCAGTGAGGAAAGGGCGGGACCTAGAGGGTACTTC	CAISEERAGPRGYF
NA	TRBD1	TRBV6-5	TRBJ2-5	TGTGCCAGCAGTTCCTCCGGGACAGGACAAGAGACCCAGTACTTC	CASSSSGTGQETQYF
NA	TRBD1	TRBV9	TRBJ2-7	TGTGCCAGCTCCCCGGGGACAGGGGGCGAGCAGTACTTC	CASSPGTGGEQYF
NA	NA	TRBV7-9	TRBJ2-1	TGTGCCAGCAGCTGGGGGGGCGCTGATGAGCAGTTCTTC	CASSWGGADEQFF
NA	TRBD1	TRBV7-2	TRBJ1-2	TGTGCCAGCAGCAATACAGGGGGCGCGGGCTATGGCTACACCTTC	CASSNTGGAGYGYTF
once	TRBD2	TRBV6-6	TRBJ2-7	TGTGCCAGCAGTCCTTGGACTAGCGGGTACGAGCAGTACTTC	CASSPWTSGYEQYF
NA	NA	TRBV7-2	TRBJ2-7	TGTGCCAGCAGCTTAGATCCGGCGTTGCAGTACTTC	CASSLDPALQYF
NA	NA	TRBV7-2	TRBJ2-3	TGTGCCAGCAGCTTAACTGTGCCAGATACGCAGTATTTT	CASSLTVPDTQYF
few	TRBD1	TRBV15	TRBJ1-4	TGTGCCACCAGCCCAAGACAGGGAAGAAATGAAAAACTGTTTTTT	CATSPRQGRNEKLFF
NA	NA	TRBV4-3	TRBJ1-3	TGCGCCAGCAGCCAAGAAAGGGGAAACACCATATATTTT	CASSQERGNTIYF
once	NA	TRBV10-1	TRBJ1-5	TGCGCCAGCACCGAATGGGGGGGTAATCAGCCCCAGCATTTT	CASTEWGGNQPQHF
NA	NA	TRBV6-6	TRBJ1-1	TGTGCCAGCAGTTACTCGGGGGAGGGGGCTGAAGCTTTCTTT	CASSYSGEGAEAFF
NA	NA	TRBV6-4	TRBJ2-6	TGTGCCAGCAGTGCCGGGACAACTGGGGCCAACGTCCTGACTTTC	CASSAGTTGANVLTF
NA	NA	TRBV4-3	TRBJ2-6	TGCGCCAGCAGCCAAGAAAGGGGATTTGGGGCCAACGTCCTGACTTTC	CASSQERGFGANVLTF
NA	NA	TRBV19	TRBJ2-7	TGTGCCAGTAGTCCCGACCCATCTGGGATTTCCTACGAGCAGTACTTC	CASSPDPSGISYEQYF
NA	NA	TRBV19	TRBJ1-5	TGTGCCAGTAGTATGGGGCCGGGGGCCCGGTCCTTT	CASSMGPGARSF
NA	NA	TRBV30	TRBJ2-3	TGTGCCTGGAGTGTACGGCCGTCCACAGATACGCAGTATTTT	CAWSVRPSTDTQYF
NA	NA	TRBV5-1	TRBJ1-1	TGTGCCAGCAGCTTAACTTCCAGAGCTGAAGCTTTCTTT	CASSLTSRAEAFF
NA	NA	TRBV30	TRBJ2-3	TGTGCCTGGGTTAGGGGGGGCACAGATACGCAGTATTTT	CAWVRGGTDTQYF
NA	NA	TRBV7-9	TRBJ2-2	TGTGCCAGCAGCTTAGCCGCGGTAGAGGGCGGGGAGCTGTTTTTT	CASSLAAVEGGELFF